The present T cell receptor (beta chain) was sequenced within a study of T cell responses to AZD1222 COVID-19 vaccine. Losses at the gene ends were 3 bases for V and 6 bases for J; bases not matched to a gene: 15. The CDR3 is 17 residues long. The V gene's germline CDR1 is SGHNT and CDR2 YYREEE (reference sequence). With respect to this clone: The antigen is not known.

Study-wide points: Clonal diversity was possibly underestimated, and white British individuals and females predominated among donors. Baseline seropositives among AZD1222 recipients totaled only 6 or 7.

Method: immunoSEQ multiplex PCR; TCRdb's copy keeps in-frame clones and lacks some. This sample yields around 160,000 clones, of which around 86% are seen a single time; around 4.1% belongs to the top ten. V gene TRBV5-4 combines with J gene TRBJ2-1, with TRBD1 identical over 7 bases. Sequences were derived from peripheral blood, sampled on day 0 of MenACWY control vaccination. The TCR was taken from an adult in good health. The DNA for the CDR3 is TGTGCCAGCAGCTCATCCACGGACAGGAGTTTAACCAATGAGCAGTTCTTC. Its translation: CASSSSTDRSLTNEQFF.